These 13 T cell receptor beta chains share one sample of origin, sequenced in a study of T cell responses to AZD1222 COVID-19 vaccine. Here immunoSEQ multiplex PCR was the method, and the copy in TCRdb shows in-frame clones only, minus some. The top ten hold 4.5% to 7% of the sample, which has 25,000 to 35,000 clones, over 75% seen once. The sample consisted of peripheral blood, taken on day 0 of AZD1222 vaccination. These receptors came from an adult in good health.

The gene calls are TRBV6-5 and TRBJ1-2; 11 bases are shared with TRBD1. Germline CDR1 and CDR2: MNHEY and SVGAGI. Losses at the gene ends were 6 bases for V and 5 bases for J; bases not matched to a gene: 8. The CDR3 runs 15 residues. CDR3: CASSSGTGGGYGYTF. Written as DNA, the CDR3 is TGTGCCAGCAGCTCCGGGACAGGGGGAGGATATGGCTACACCTTC.

J is TRBJ1-1 and V is TRBV7-9; the D is unclear. The germline gives CDR1 SEHNR, CDR2 FQNEAQ (reference sequence). Trimming pared 6 bases from V and 4 bases from J, leaving 9 bases between. The CDR3 extends over 12 amino acids. DNA of the CDR3: TGTGCCAGCAGTCGTTTAGCCACTGAAGCTTTCTTT. It yields the protein CASSRLATEAFF. Combining the CDR3 with reference TRBV7-9 and TRBJ1-1 gives the whole variable domain DTGVSQNPRHKITKRGQNVTFRCDPISEHNRLYWYRQTLGQGPEFLTYFQNEAQLEKSRLLSDRFSAERPKGSFSTLEIQRTEQGDSAMYLCASSRLATEAFFGQGTRLTVV.

The chain recombines TRBV7-2 with TRBJ1-2; 7 bases fit TRBD1. The CDR3 spans 15 residues. The J segment lost 7 bases and the V segment lost 5 bases, leaving 13 bases of the junction unmatched. Germline lookup yields CDR1 SGHTA and CDR2 FQGNSA. The CDR3 here is CASSPIQGTTTGYTF. CDR3 nucleotide sequence: TGTGCCAGCAGCCCGATACAGGGGACCACCACTGGCTACACCTTC.

The chain links TRBV6-6 to TRBJ1-2; 8 positions match TRBD1. With 3 bases clipped from V and 1 base from J, the junction kept 1 base outside the gene matches. This CDR3 is built from 14 residues. The germline gives CDR1 MNHNY, CDR2 SVGAGI (reference sequence). CDR3 nucleotide sequence: TGTGCCAGCAGTTATACAGGGGGTAACTATGGCTACACCTTC. It encodes CASSYTGGNYGYTF.

The rearrangement uses TRBV5-1 and TRBJ1-1; D is unresolved. The germline CDR1 and CDR2 sequences are SGHRS and YFSETQ. Trimming pared 0 bases from V and 1 base from J, leaving 7 bases between. This CDR3 region has 14 residues. Written as DNA, the CDR3 is TGCGCCAGCAGCTTGGACGCCAAGAACACTGAAGCTTTCTTT. Translating it yields CASSLDAKNTEAFF.

V and J are TRBV6-6 and TRBJ1-4; D gene uncertain. Trimming removed 2 bases from V and 5 bases from J, with 9 bases in between. CDR3 size: 14 residues. The germline CDR1 and CDR2 sequences are MNHNY and SVGAGI (reference sequence). CDR3 coding DNA: TGTGCCAGCAGTTACCGTGAGACGAATGAAAAACTGTTTTTT. It specifies CASSYRETNEKLFF.

V and J are TRBV19 and TRBJ1-1; 7 nucleotides align to TRBD1. The CDR3 covers 14 residues. Losses at the gene ends were 8 bases for V and 0 bases for J; bases not matched to a gene: 6. In germline, CDR1 is LNHDA, CDR2 SQIVND (reference sequence). In nucleotides, the CDR3 is TGTGCCAGTTCAACAGGGGCCCTGAACACTGAAGCTTTCTTT. Its protein product is CASSTGALNTEAFF.

The V call is TRBV11-3, the J call TRBJ1-2; 10 nucleotides agree with TRBD1. J was trimmed by 4 bases and V by 6 bases; bases with no gene match: 8. This CDR3 has 15 amino acids. Germline V gene sequence: CDR1 SGHNT, CDR2 YENEEA. CDR3 coding DNA: TGTGCCAGCAGGCAGACAGGGGGCGCTTCCTATGGCTACACCTTC. Protein sequence: CASRQTGGASYGYTF.

This rearrangement joins TRBV18 to TRBJ1-3; D gene uncertain. This CDR3 region has 15 residues. Germline assignment: CDR1 KGHSH and CDR2 LQKENI. Trimming cost V 3 bases and J 7 bases, with 16 bases left between them. CDR3 nucleotides: TGTGCCAGCTCACCCGGGGAGTCCCCCCTGAACACCATATATTTT. Encoded protein: CASSPGESPLNTIYF.

V gene TRBV27 combines with J gene TRBJ2-7, with TRBD1 as a possible D gene (6 bases). Germline V gives CDR1 MNHEY, CDR2 SMNVEV (reference sequence). The V gene lost 4 bases and the J gene lost 2 bases, with 12 bases spanning the gap. The length of the CDR3 is 14 residues. This CDR3 reads CASSSGQGTYEQYV. The CDR3 nucleotides are TGTGCCAGCAGTTCAGGGCAGGGGACCTACGAGCAGTACGTC.

This chain uses TRBV5-1 with TRBJ2-7, with unresolved D. Germline V gene data show CDR1 as SGHRS and CDR2 as YFSETQ. The ends were cut back, 0 bases at V and 2 bases at J, with 12 bases in the middle. This CDR3 comprises 15 residues. The CDR3 loop reads CASSLAGDNAYEQYF. Here the CDR3 DNA reads TGCGCCAGCAGCTTGGCCGGCGACAATGCCTACGAGCAGTACTTC.

The chain carries TRBV3-1 (or the pseudogene TRBV3-2) and TRBJ2-1; no firm D call. Germline V lookup: CDR1 LGHDT, CDR2 YNNKEL (reference sequence). Trimming shortened V by 5 bases and J by 8 bases, and 10 bases separated the two germline ends. The CDR3 extends over 12 amino acids. The CDR3 nucleotides are TGTGCCAGCAGCACATTCGCCGATGAGCAGTTCTTC. As protein: CASSTFADEQFF.

This clone was picked up a small number of times. The identical CDR3 is also encoded by other nucleotide sequences in the sample. J is TRBJ2-5 and V is TRBV6-5; 7 bases match TRBD2. This CDR3 is built from 13 residues. Germline CDR1 reads MNHEY; CDR2 reads SVGAGI. V shed 7 bases and J 3 bases; nucleotides not matched to a gene: 5. The CDR3 sequence is CASTPGGKETQYF. For the CDR3, the DNA is TGTGCCAGCACCCCGGGAGGAAAAGAGACCCAGTACTTC.